These 18 T cell receptor beta chains share one sample of origin, sequenced in a study of T cell changes during pregnancy in multiple sclerosis. TCRdb's table, derived via immunoSEQ multiplex PCR, lists solely in-frame clones and lacks some. The sample consists of around 66,000 clones, roughly 91% of them appearing once. The source was peripheral blood, collected after pregnancy. These receptors were taken from a female donor in good health, enrolled as a control in a pregnancy study.

The rearrangement joins TRBV13 to TRBJ2-2, with D possibly being TRBD1 (6 bases). The ends were cut back, 4 bases at V and 5 bases at J, with 14 bases in the middle. This CDR3 contains 15 residues. CDR1 is PRHDT and CDR2 is FYEKMQ in the germline V gene (reference sequence). The CDR3 DNA reads TGTGCCAGCAGCTCCCGAGATAGGGGGACCGGGGAGCTGTTTTTT. Encoded protein: CASSSRDRGTGELFF.

The CDR3 DNA reads TGCGCCAGCAGCCAAGAACCGGGGAACACTGAAGCTTTCTTT. Protein sequence: CASSQEPGNTEAFF. The chain employs TRBV4-1 and TRBJ1-1, with unresolved D. Per germline, CDR1 MGHRA and CDR2 YSYEKL. Trimming took off 0 bases at V and 1 base at J, with 6 bases between the two ends. The CDR3 length is 14 residues.

This clone was observed once. The gene calls are TRBV5-1 and TRBJ2-3, with 9 bases that match TRBD1. CDR1 SGHRS and CDR2 YFSETQ come from the germline V gene. CDR3 length: 18 residues. Trimming cost V 3 bases and J 4 bases; bases outside gene matches: 15. For the CDR3, the DNA is TGCGCCAGCAGCTCGAGCACACCGGGACAGGGTCATTCAGATACGCAGTATTTT. Translating it yields CASSSSTPGQGHSDTQYF.

This clone is classed as medium-sized (0.01 to 0.1%). The chain carries TRBV4-2 and TRBJ1-5; possible D gene TRBD1, 5 bases. Trimming pared 1 base from V and 0 bases from J, leaving 16 bases between. Germline V gene data show CDR1 as LGHNA and CDR2 as YNFKEQ. The CDR3 contains 18 residues. The CDR3 region has the DNA TGTGCCAGCAGCCAAGTAGGCAGGGAGGGCTATAGCAATCAGCCCCAGCATTTT. Amino acid sequence: CASSQVGREGYSNQPQHF.

The rearrangement links TRBV28 to TRBJ2-7, with TRBD1 matching over 10 bases. Germline assignment: CDR1 MDHEN and CDR2 SYDVKM. The CDR3 sequence is 16 residues long. V shed 5 bases and J 3 bases; nucleotides not matched to a gene: 10. Here the CDR3 reads CASSRTGTGDHYEQYF. The DNA of the CDR3 is TGTGCCAGCAGTCGTACCGGGACAGGGGACCACTACGAGCAGTACTTC.

This clone has a handful of counts. The chain recombines TRBV7-3 with TRBJ2-3, with 7 bases fitting TRBD2. Germline V gene data show CDR1 as SGHTA and CDR2 as FQGTGA. The junction had 4 bases not matched to a gene; V was cut back by 0 bases and J by 4 bases. The CDR3 loop spans 15 amino acids. Written as DNA, the CDR3 is TGTGCCAGCAGCTTAACGGGACTAACCTCAGATACGCAGTATTTT. Amino acid sequence: CASSLTGLTSDTQYF.

CDR3 loop: CASSPAGGGNQPQHF. CDR3 sequence (DNA): TGTGCCAGCAGCCCGGCGGGGGGCGGCAATCAGCCCCAGCATTTT. J is TRBJ1-5 and V is TRBV6-5, with D possibly matching TRBD1 (6 bases). This CDR3 contains 15 residues. The germline V and J ends were trimmed by 6 bases and 2 bases, with 14 bases remaining between them. Germline V gives CDR1 MNHEY, CDR2 SVGAGI.

V gene TRBV11-2 combines with J gene TRBJ1-6; D is unclear. The CDR3 runs 12 residues. V gave up 3 bases and J gave up 7 bases, with 4 bases separating them. Germline CDR1 and CDR2: SGHAT and FQNNGV. CDR3 nucleotides: TGTGCCAGCAGCTTGAGGAATTCACCCCTCCACTTT. Translated: CASSLRNSPLHF.

V usage is TRBV6-5 and J usage is TRBJ1-1; TRBD1 matches at 9 bases. CDR1 is MNHEY, CDR2 SVGAGI, per germline. V dropped 8 bases and J dropped 4; count of bases not matched to a gene: 8. The CDR3 covers 14 residues. The CDR3 loop reads CASLRTGVSTEAFF. As DNA, the CDR3 is TGTGCCAGCCTAAGGACAGGGGTGAGCACTGAAGCTTTCTTT.

The chain joins TRBV7-9 to TRBJ1-5; 7 positions match TRBD1. The length of the CDR3 is 15 residues. From germline, CDR1 is SEHNR and CDR2 FQNEAQ (reference sequence). Germline trimming cut 4 bases from V and 5 bases from J; bases unmatched to any gene: 8. Written as DNA, the CDR3 is TGTGCCAGCAGCTCAAATCTTGGGACAGATCAGCCCCAGCATTTT. Protein sequence: CASSSNLGTDQPQHF.

The CDR3 coding sequence is TGTGCCAGCACCTCCCCCCAACAGGGGGGAACTGAAGCTTTCTTT. It translates to CASTSPQQGGTEAFF. The V call is TRBV5-4, the J call TRBJ1-1, with 8 bases aligning to TRBD1. Per the germline V gene, CDR1 is SGHNT and CDR2 is YYREEE (reference sequence). J lost 5 bases, V lost 6 bases, and 12 bases had no gene match. This CDR3 has 15 amino acids.

The chain is built from TRBV10-2 and TRBJ1-1; unclear D gene. The CDR3 covers 14 residues. Germline CDR1 is WSHSY and CDR2 is SAAADI. The V gene lost 3 bases and the J gene lost 5 bases, with 13 bases spanning the gap. CDR3 bases: TGCGCCAGCAGTGATCGAGCCCGAGGAACTGAAGCTTTCTTT. This sequence encodes CASSDRARGTEAFF.

V usage is TRBV11-3 and J usage is TRBJ1-1, with D hard to call. CDR1 and CDR2 (germline): SGHNT, YENEEA. The CDR3 runs 16 residues. Deletions cut 0 bases from V and 4 bases from J, with 15 bases between. CDR3 amino acids: CASSLDFGLQGTEAFF. The CDR3 DNA reads TGTGCCAGCAGCTTAGATTTCGGGTTGCAAGGCACTGAAGCTTTCTTT.

The V call is TRBV6-5, the J call TRBJ1-5; no clear D. Trimming stripped 1 base from V and 7 bases from J, with 14 bases between. Per germline, CDR1 MNHEY and CDR2 SVGAGI. CDR3 length: 15 residues. The CDR3 loop is CASSYLADKRQPQHF. The CDR3 region has the DNA TGTGCCAGCAGTTACTTGGCAGATAAGCGGCAGCCCCAGCATTTT.

This sequence joins TRBV25-1 and TRBJ2-1, with TRBD1 matching 8 bases. The CDR3 is made up of 13 amino acids. CDR1 and CDR2 (germline): MGHDK, SYGVNS. With V trimmed by 3 bases and J by 9 bases, 4 bases remained unmatched. The CDR3 loop reads CASSDHQGAEQFF. Written as DNA, the CDR3 is TGTGCCAGCAGTGACCACCAGGGGGCTGAGCAGTTCTTC.

This chain uses TRBV25-1 with TRBJ1-1; no definite D call. CDR1 MGHDK and CDR2 SYGVNS come from the germline V gene. The CDR3 loop spans 13 amino acids. Trimming removed 4 bases from V and 5 bases from J, with 11 bases in between. CDR3: CASSVTQITEAFF. CDR3 bases: TGTGCCAGCAGTGTTACACAAATTACTGAAGCTTTCTTT.

This chain links TRBV5-1 with TRBJ1-2; D is unclear. The CDR3 is 13 residues long. Germline CDR1 SGHRS, CDR2 YFSETQ. Trimming cost V 0 bases and J 7 bases, with 10 bases left between them. For the CDR3, the DNA is TGCGCCAGCAGCTTGGCGCGGGAGGGTGGCTACACCTTC. Protein product: CASSLAREGGYTF.

This clone was detected once. The V call is TRBV6-1, the J call TRBJ2-1; 7 bases align to TRBD1. The trim removed 2 bases at V and 6 bases at J, leaving 7 bases unmatched. Germline CDR1 reads MNHNS; CDR2 reads SASEGT. The CDR3 loop spans 15 amino acids. The CDR3 here is CASSELMAGGNEQFF. In DNA form, the CDR3 reads TGTGCCAGCAGTGAACTAATGGCAGGGGGCAATGAGCAGTTCTTC.